This is a list of T cell receptor beta chains from one sample in a study of blood T cell repertoires in COVID-19. Assay used: immunoSEQ multiplex PCR; TCRdb lists only in-frame clones, some missing. Of about 180,000 clones in the sample, 89% are singletons; the top ten hold under 2%. The sample comprised peripheral blood. The receptors come from a man younger than 35 who had recovered from COVID-19. CDR3s include the opening cysteine and the closing phenylalanine or tryptophan. D genes are given only for firm matches. Clone sizes are given selectively: once, few, many, or a class where the clone is expanded.

d_gene,v_gene,j_gene,abundance,CDR3nt,CDR3aa
TRBD2,TRBV6-5,TRBJ2-7,NA,TGTGCCAGGACCGGGACTACCGACTCCTACGAGCAGTACTTC,CARTGTTDSYEQYF
NA,TRBV10-3,TRBJ1-1,NA,TGTGCCATCACCGGACGGGGTGGCGACGAAGCTTTCTTT,CAITGRGGDEAFF
TRBD1,TRBV27,TRBJ1-1,NA,TGTGCCAGCAGAAGACAGGGGGGTAACACTGAAGCTTTCTTT,CASRRQGGNTEAFF
TRBD1,TRBV9,TRBJ1-3,once,TGTGCCAGCAGGACAGGGCTAGATGGAAACACCATATATTTT,CASRTGLDGNTIYF
NA,TRBV6-6,TRBJ2-1,NA,TGTGCCAGCAGTCACGCCCGGAATGAGCAGTTCTTC,CASSHARNEQFF
TRBD2,TRBV19,TRBJ2-3,NA,TGTGCCAGTAGTAAACTAGCGGAAACAGATACGCAGTATTTT,CASSKLAETDTQYF
TRBD1,TRBV10-3,TRBJ2-7,NA,TGTGCCATCAGTGGCGGGACAGGGGTGTACGAGCAGTACTTC,CAISGGTGVYEQYF
NA,TRBV6-6,TRBJ1-2,NA,TGTGCCAGCAGTCACGCGGGGAGATCGCGGGGCTACACCTTC,CASSHAGRSRGYTF
NA,TRBV7-3,TRBJ2-2,NA,TGTGCCAGCAGCCCCGGAGGGGCCCGGAACACCGGGGAGCTGTTTTTT,CASSPGGARNTGELFF
NA,TRBV19,TRBJ2-1,few,TGTGCCAGTAGTATAAACACCTACAATGAGCAGTTCTTC,CASSINTYNEQFF
TRBD1,TRBV7-8,TRBJ1-5,NA,TGTGCCAGCAGCCGGGACAGTAACAATCAGCCCCAGCATTTT,CASSRDSNNQPQHF
NA,TRBV5-1,TRBJ2-2,NA,TGCGCCAGCACTCTGATTGGGCAGAGGAACACCGGGGAGCTGTTTTTT,CASTLIGQRNTGELFF
NA,TRBV7-9,TRBJ1-4,NA,TGTGCCAGCAGCTTCCCGGGGTCTCCCGAACGGGAAAAACTGTTTTTT,CASSFPGSPEREKLFF
NA,TRBV9,TRBJ1-6,NA,TGTGCCAGCAGCGCCCAGGAAGGTTCACCCCTCCACTTT,CASSAQEGSPLHF
TRBD1,TRBV15,TRBJ2-2,few,TGTGCCACCAGCAGTACAGGGGGAAACACCGGGGAGCTGTTTTTT,CATSSTGGNTGELFF
NA,TRBV6-5,TRBJ1-1,NA,TGTGCCAGCAGTTACGAGGGGAACACTGAAGCTTTCTTT,CASSYEGNTEAFF
TRBD2,TRBV29-1,TRBJ2-3,NA,TGCAGCGTTTCAGCGGGGACAGATACGCAGTATTTT,CSVSAGTDTQYF
TRBD2,TRBV2,TRBJ2-2,NA,TGTGCCAGCAGTGAACTAGCGGAGGCCGGGGAGCTGTTTTTT,CASSELAEAGELFF
NA,TRBV5-5,TRBJ2-7,once,TGTGCCAGCAGCCTGCAGGGTTGGGAGCAGTACTTC,CASSLQGWEQYF
NA,TRBV6-2/TRBV6-3,TRBJ1-5,NA,TGTGCCAGCAGTCTATCCGGAGGGGCCATATACAATCAGCCCCAGCATTTT,CASSLSGGAIYNQPQHF
NA,TRBV9,TRBJ1-5,few,TGTGCCAGCAGCCCGGGGGTCGGGGCCAGCAATCAGCCCCAGCATTTT,CASSPGVGASNQPQHF
TRBD1,TRBV11-2,TRBJ1-6,NA,TGTGCCAGCAGCGGAGACAGGGTAAATTCACCCCTCCACTTT,CASSGDRVNSPLHF
NA,TRBV12-3/TRBV12-4,TRBJ2-1,once,TGTGCCAGCAGTTTTTACAACAATGAGCAGTTCTTC,CASSFYNNEQFF
NA,TRBV28,TRBJ2-2,NA,TGTGCCAGCAGCCCCGTGGCGGGAAGGGGCACCGGGGAGCTGTTTTTT,CASSPVAGRGTGELFF
TRBD1,TRBV29-1,TRBJ2-3,NA,TGCAGCGTCGCCCGGGACAGGGGCTCAGATACGCAGTATTTT,CSVARDRGSDTQYF
TRBD1,TRBV4-3,TRBJ2-1,NA,TGCGCCAGCAGCCAAGCCAGAGGGGGCCCCTACAATGAGCAGTTCTTC,CASSQARGGPYNEQFF
NA,TRBV28,TRBJ1-5,NA,TGTGCCAGCAGTTTAGACCCCAGGAGGCAGCCCCAGCATTTT,CASSLDPRRQPQHF
NA,TRBV21-1,TRBJ1-1,NA,TGTGCCAGCAGCCTGGACAGGGGGCGGCGATCGAACACTGAAGCTTTCTTT,CASSLDRGRRSNTEAFF
NA,TRBV19,TRBJ1-5,few,TGTGCCAGTAGTATGAGAGTAATAGGGGGTTATCAGCCCCAGCATTTT,CASSMRVIGGYQPQHF
NA,TRBV25-1,TRBJ1-1,NA,TGTGCCAGCAGTGAACGGCAGGGACTCCCAAACACTGAAGCTTTCTTT,CASSERQGLPNTEAFF
NA,TRBV4-3,TRBJ2-7,NA,TGCGCCAGCAGCCACCTAAGCTCCTACGAGCAGTACTTC,CASSHLSSYEQYF
TRBD1,TRBV18,TRBJ2-7,NA,TGTGCCAGCTCACCCAGGACAGGGGGTGGTGAGCAGTACTTC,CASSPRTGGGEQYF
NA,TRBV7-2,TRBJ1-2,NA,TGTGCCAGCAGCTTAGACGACAGAAACTATGGCTACACCTTC,CASSLDDRNYGYTF
NA,TRBV6-1,TRBJ2-7,NA,TGTGCCAGCAGTGAGTTCCTTTCCTACGAGCAGTACTTC,CASSEFLSYEQYF
TRBD1,TRBV7-8,TRBJ1-1,few,TGTGCCAGCAGCCCGCAGGGGGGAACCGTGGCCACTGAAGCTTTCTTT,CASSPQGGTVATEAFF
NA,TRBV6-5,TRBJ1-2,NA,TGTGCCAGCGGAGTCGGGGGGTTCGGGAGCTACACCTTC,CASGVGGFGSYTF
NA,TRBV5-5,TRBJ2-7,NA,TGTGCCAGCAGCTTTGGGGTGACAGCCTACGAGCAGTACTTC,CASSFGVTAYEQYF
TRBD2,TRBV10-3,TRBJ2-1,NA,TGTGCCATCAGTGAGGGGACTAGCGGGAGCCATGAGCAGTTCTTC,CAISEGTSGSHEQFF
TRBD2,TRBV11-2,TRBJ2-7,NA,TGTGCCAGCAGCACCACAACTAGCGGGACGAACTACGAGCAGTACTTC,CASSTTTSGTNYEQYF
NA,TRBV5-1,TRBJ1-2,NA,TGCGCCAGCAGCTTAACGGGGTATGGCTACACCTTC,CASSLTGYGYTF
NA,TRBV5-6,TRBJ2-1,once,TGTGCCAGCAGCTTGGGTATGGGCCCCAGCTCCTACAATGAGCAGTTCTTC,CASSLGMGPSSYNEQFF
NA,TRBV6-4,TRBJ2-1,NA,TGTGCCAGCAGTGACTCGGAGGTGGGTGAGCAGTTCTTC,CASSDSEVGEQFF
NA,TRBV4-3,TRBJ1-6,NA,TGCGCCAGCAGCCAAGCACCCTCCTCAGGGGAAAGCTCCTATAATTCACCCCTCCACTTT,CASSQAPSSGESSYNSPLHF
TRBD1,TRBV9,TRBJ1-1,NA,TGTGCCAGCAGCGCAGGACCGGGACAGGGTGGAACTGAAGCTTTCTTT,CASSAGPGQGGTEAFF
TRBD1,TRBV4-1,TRBJ1-2,few,TGCGCCAGCAGCCAAGAAGTAGGGGGCGCAACCTATGGCTACACCTTC,CASSQEVGGATYGYTF
TRBD1,TRBV25-1,TRBJ2-1,NA,TGTGCCAGCAGTGAATTGAGGACAGGGAGGATGGATGAGCAGTTCTTC,CASSELRTGRMDEQFF
TRBD1,TRBV6-2/TRBV6-3,TRBJ2-4,NA,TGTGCCAGCAGTTACTTGAGGACAGGAAACATTCAGTACTTC,CASSYLRTGNIQYF
TRBD2,TRBV11-2,TRBJ2-1,NA,TGTGCCAGCAGCCCCGGGACTAGCGACCACAATGAGCAGTTCTTC,CASSPGTSDHNEQFF
TRBD2,TRBV7-2,TRBJ2-1,NA,TGTGCCAGCAGCCATACTAGCGGCTTTAAATACAATGAGCAGTTCTTC,CASSHTSGFKYNEQFF
TRBD2,TRBV9,TRBJ2-1,NA,TGTGCCAGCAGCGTAAACTCCGGGACTAGCGGTGAGCAGTTCTTC,CASSVNSGTSGEQFF
NA,TRBV7-2,TRBJ2-3,once,TGTGCCAGCAGCTTTGGACCGGGGGATACGCAGTATTTT,CASSFGPGDTQYF
TRBD2,TRBV9,TRBJ2-7,once,TGTGCCAGCAGCGTGACTAGCGTATCCTACGAGCAGTACTTC,CASSVTSVSYEQYF
NA,TRBV6-5,TRBJ2-6,NA,TGTGCCAGCAAACTTCAGGGTTCTGGGGCCAACGTCCTGACTTTC,CASKLQGSGANVLTF
TRBD1,TRBV19,TRBJ2-7,NA,TGTGCCAGTAGCCAACAGGGGGCGCGCGCCGACCCGTCCTACGAGCAGTACTTC,CASSQQGARADPSYEQYF
NA,TRBV27,TRBJ1-5,NA,TGTGCCAGCAGTTTGGGGGGGGCATGGCAGCCCCAGCATTTT,CASSLGGAWQPQHF
NA,TRBV7-2,TRBJ2-3,NA,TGTGCCAGCAGCTTAGATCGGTACACAGATACGCAGTATTTT,CASSLDRYTDTQYF
NA,TRBV28,TRBJ1-4,NA,TGTGCCAGCAAAGCCTCGGGGAGTATTGGTGAAAAACTGTTTTTT,CASKASGSIGEKLFF
NA,TRBV9,TRBJ2-2,NA,TGTGCCAGCAGCGTAGTCCCAGGCGGGGAGCTGTTTTTT,CASSVVPGGELFF